What follows describes a single T cell receptor beta chain. Only in-frame clones appear in the TCRdb table, and some are missing; sequencing was by immunoSEQ multiplex PCR. The sample comprises 20,000 to 25,000 clones, about 85% of which are singletons, and roughly 7.2% rests with the top ten. Per germline, CDR1 WSHSY and CDR2 SAAADI. The CDR3 is 15 residues long. The V and J ends lost 3 bases and 2 bases, in that order; junction bases with no gene match: 7. The data stem from a study of T cell changes during pregnancy in multiple sclerosis. This receptor was identified in a female donor with multiple sclerosis, enrolled in a pregnancy study. The rearrangement uses TRBV10-2 and TRBJ2-7; 7 nucleotides align to TRBD2. This specimen consisted of CD8+ T cells from peripheral blood mononuclear cells, obtained before pregnancy. This CDR3 reads CASSEGRESTYEQYF. The CDR3 DNA follows: TGCGCCAGCAGTGAAGGGCGGGAGAGCACCTACGAGCAGTACTTC.